Sequencing of this T cell receptor (beta chain) was carried out in a study of human T cells and chemical hapten exposure. About the research overall: Diphenylcyclopropenone doses were given weekly to the scalps of patients across the roughly 23-week study. Small pooled library volume differences mainly caused per-sample TCR yield variation.

As concerns this clonotype: The antigen is not known. A clone one base away is much larger, so this may be a read error.

The time point: patch test 3, about 24 weeks after DPC sensitization. Treatment meaning: therapeutic diphenylcyclopropenone sensitization with weekly scalp DPC. TCRdb re-derived calls from the RACE reads in MiXCR, one entry per CDR3 protein. The sample lists about 120,000 distinct CDR3 sequences; about 10% were seen once. This CDR3 has 14 amino acids. Germline V CDR1 and CDR2: KGHSH, LQKENI. General study points: Among TCRs, those above 1 in 1000 frequency were unaffected by DPC sensitization. Significantly greater numbers of large CDR3 similarity clusters came from expanded TCRs than from controls.

The specimen comprised whole blood, sampled in connection with sensitization to the hapten diphenylcyclopropenone (DPC). The sequence was collected from a woman aged 50 to 60 with alopecia areata. Some clones in this sample may be carry-over from other donors' samples. The chain links TRBV18 to TRBJ2-2, with D uncertain. DNA for the CDR3: TGTGACAGCTCACCGTTATCCAACACCGGGGAGCTGTTTTTT. It encodes CDSSPLSNTGELFF.